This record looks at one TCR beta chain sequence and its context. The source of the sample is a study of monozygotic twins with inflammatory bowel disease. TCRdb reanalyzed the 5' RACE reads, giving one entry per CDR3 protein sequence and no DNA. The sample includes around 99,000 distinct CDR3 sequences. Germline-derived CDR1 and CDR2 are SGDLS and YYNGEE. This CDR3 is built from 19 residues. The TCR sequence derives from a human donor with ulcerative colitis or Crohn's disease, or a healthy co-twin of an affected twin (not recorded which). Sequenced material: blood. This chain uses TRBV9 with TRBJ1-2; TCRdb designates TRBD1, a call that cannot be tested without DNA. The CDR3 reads CASSIGTRAGVRYNYGYTF.